This is a list of T cell receptor beta chains from one sample in a study of T cell responses to AZD1222 COVID-19 vaccine. TCRdb's table, derived via immunoSEQ multiplex PCR, lists solely in-frame clones and lacks some. The sample consists of 90,000 to 95,000 clones, roughly 90% of them appearing once. The sample in question was peripheral blood, obtained on day 0 of AZD1222 vaccination. The receptors come from an adult in good health. Both conserved end residues are part of each CDR3. Fields, in order: J gene, CDR3 length, D gene, V gene, clone size, CDR3 DNA, CDR3 protein. The D gene is left open where the match is weak. Clone size appears in some rows only: once, few, many, or a class for an expanded clone.

J gene: TRBJ1-1
CDR3 length: 12
D gene: TRBD1
V gene: TRBV19
clone size: NA
CDR3 DNA: TGTGCCAGTATGGACAGGGGACCTGAAGCTTTCTTT
CDR3 protein: CASMDRGPEAFF

J gene: TRBJ1-6
CDR3 length: 14
D gene: NA
V gene: TRBV19
clone size: NA
CDR3 DNA: TGTGCCGGAGGACAGAGCTCCTATAATTCACCCCTCCACTTT
CDR3 protein: CAGGQSSYNSPLHF

J gene: TRBJ2-7
CDR3 length: 14
D gene: NA
V gene: TRBV11-2
clone size: NA
CDR3 DNA: TGTGCCAGCAGCTTAGATCGCCTATCCTACGAGCAGTACTTC
CDR3 protein: CASSLDRLSYEQYF

J gene: TRBJ1-1
CDR3 length: 15
D gene: NA
V gene: TRBV4-3
clone size: NA
CDR3 DNA: TGCGCCAGCAGCCAAGATCATCGGGGGAAGACTGAAGCTTTCTTT
CDR3 protein: CASSQDHRGKTEAFF

J gene: TRBJ1-1
CDR3 length: 14
D gene: NA
V gene: TRBV19
clone size: NA
CDR3 DNA: TGTGCCAGTGGATTTGGAGGGGTCAACACTGAAGCTTTCTTT
CDR3 protein: CASGFGGVNTEAFF

J gene: TRBJ1-2
CDR3 length: 15
D gene: TRBD1
V gene: TRBV27
clone size: NA
CDR3 DNA: TGTGCCAGCAGACCACAGGGGGCAGTGAACTATGGCTACACCTTC
CDR3 protein: CASRPQGAVNYGYTF

J gene: TRBJ1-6
CDR3 length: 15
D gene: NA
V gene: TRBV7-9
clone size: NA
CDR3 DNA: TGTGCCAGCAGCTACCCCCCGGGTAGCGGTTCACCCCTCCACTTT
CDR3 protein: CASSYPPGSGSPLHF

J gene: TRBJ2-2
CDR3 length: 15
D gene: NA
V gene: TRBV7-9
clone size: NA
CDR3 DNA: TGTGCCAGCAGCTTACGGGGTACGAACACCGGGGAGCTGTTTTTT
CDR3 protein: CASSLRGTNTGELFF

J gene: TRBJ2-7
CDR3 length: 14
D gene: NA
V gene: TRBV9
clone size: few
CDR3 DNA: TGTGCCAGCAGCGTAGGAGATAGGTCCTACGAGCAGTACTTC
CDR3 protein: CASSVGDRSYEQYF

J gene: TRBJ1-3
CDR3 length: 15
D gene: NA
V gene: TRBV19
clone size: NA
CDR3 DNA: TGTGCCAGTATACCCCAGGGATCGGCTGGAAACACCATATATTTT
CDR3 protein: CASIPQGSAGNTIYF

J gene: TRBJ2-2
CDR3 length: 16
D gene: TRBD1
V gene: TRBV7-8
clone size: NA
CDR3 DNA: TGTGCCAGCAGCTCGCAGGGGGCGGTGAACACCGGGGAGCTGTTTTTT
CDR3 protein: CASSSQGAVNTGELFF

J gene: TRBJ2-3
CDR3 length: 14
D gene: TRBD1
V gene: TRBV27
clone size: NA
CDR3 DNA: TGTGCCAGCAGGTCCGCGGCAGGGGGAGTGGCGCAGTATTTT
CDR3 protein: CASRSAAGGVAQYF

J gene: TRBJ2-2
CDR3 length: 13
D gene: NA
V gene: TRBV7-9
clone size: NA
CDR3 DNA: TGTGCCAGCAGCCGGACCAACACCGGGGAGCTGTTTTTT
CDR3 protein: CASSRTNTGELFF

J gene: TRBJ2-7
CDR3 length: 13
D gene: NA
V gene: TRBV28
clone size: NA
CDR3 DNA: TGTGCCAGCAGAAGCGACCGATCCTACGAGCAGTACTTC
CDR3 protein: CASRSDRSYEQYF

J gene: TRBJ2-2
CDR3 length: 13
D gene: NA
V gene: TRBV19
clone size: NA
CDR3 DNA: TGTGCCAGTAGTACGCGGGGTGAAGGGGAGCTGTTTTTT
CDR3 protein: CASSTRGEGELFF

J gene: TRBJ2-5
CDR3 length: 15
D gene: NA
V gene: TRBV6-5
clone size: once
CDR3 DNA: TGTGCCAGCAGTTACAGCATCTCAGTCCAAGAGACCCAGTACTTC
CDR3 protein: CASSYSISVQETQYF

J gene: TRBJ2-7
CDR3 length: 15
D gene: TRBD2
V gene: TRBV6-5
clone size: once
CDR3 DNA: TGTGCCAGCAGTTACTCCGCTAGCGGGGGGTACGAGCAGTACTTC
CDR3 protein: CASSYSASGGYEQYF

J gene: TRBJ1-2
CDR3 length: 14
D gene: NA
V gene: TRBV29-1
clone size: NA
CDR3 DNA: TGCAGCGTTGTACCCCAACAACAGGGCTATGGCTACACCTTC
CDR3 protein: CSVVPQQQGYGYTF

J gene: TRBJ2-7
CDR3 length: 12
D gene: NA
V gene: TRBV24-1
clone size: NA
CDR3 DNA: TGTGCCATTCTACAGGAGACCTACGAGCAGTACTTC
CDR3 protein: CAILQETYEQYF

J gene: TRBJ1-4
CDR3 length: 15
D gene: NA
V gene: TRBV19
clone size: NA
CDR3 DNA: TGTGCCAGTAGTTTGGGCTTGGGCCAACTAGAAAAACTGTTTTTT
CDR3 protein: CASSLGLGQLEKLFF

J gene: TRBJ2-3
CDR3 length: 14
D gene: NA
V gene: TRBV27
clone size: NA
CDR3 DNA: TGTGCCACCCACGGGGGAGCGGGTCCAGATACGCAGTATTTT
CDR3 protein: CATHGGAGPDTQYF

J gene: TRBJ2-5
CDR3 length: 15
D gene: TRBD2
V gene: TRBV10-3
clone size: NA
CDR3 DNA: TGTGCCATCAGTGAGTCGACCTTCGGGGGGGAGACCCAGTACTTC
CDR3 protein: CAISESTFGGETQYF

J gene: TRBJ2-1
CDR3 length: 16
D gene: TRBD1
V gene: TRBV27
clone size: NA
CDR3 DNA: TGTGCCAGCAGTTTGCGACAGGGGAGTATCTACAATGAGCAGTTCTTC
CDR3 protein: CASSLRQGSIYNEQFF

J gene: TRBJ2-5
CDR3 length: 14
D gene: NA
V gene: TRBV11-3
clone size: NA
CDR3 DNA: TGTGCCAGCAGCTCCAGGGGGGGGCGCGAGACCCAGTACTTC
CDR3 protein: CASSSRGGRETQYF

J gene: TRBJ2-1
CDR3 length: 14
D gene: NA
V gene: TRBV11-1
clone size: NA
CDR3 DNA: TGTGCCAGCAGCTTATTGGGGCAGTACAATGAGCAGTTCTTC
CDR3 protein: CASSLLGQYNEQFF

J gene: TRBJ2-7
CDR3 length: 17
D gene: NA
V gene: TRBV3-1/TRBV3-2
clone size: NA
CDR3 DNA: TGTGCCAGCAGCCAAGAAAAGGGACACCAAAACTTATGGGAGCAGTACTTC
CDR3 protein: CASSQEKGHQNLWEQYF